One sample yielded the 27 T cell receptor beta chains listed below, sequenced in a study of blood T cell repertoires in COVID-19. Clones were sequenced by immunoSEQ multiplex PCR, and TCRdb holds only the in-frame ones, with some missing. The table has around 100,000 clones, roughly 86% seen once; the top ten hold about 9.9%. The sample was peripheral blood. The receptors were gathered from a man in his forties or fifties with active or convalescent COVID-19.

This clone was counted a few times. CDR3 region: CASSYGQGSETQYF. CDR3 sequence (DNA): TGTGCCAGCAGCTACGGACAGGGGTCAGAGACCCAGTACTTC. The J gene is TRBJ2-5, the V gene TRBV11-2; 9 bases align to TRBD1. Germline CDR1 SGHAT, CDR2 FQNNGV. CDR3 length: 14 amino acids. V gave up 4 bases and J gave up 4 bases; unmatched junction bases: 4.

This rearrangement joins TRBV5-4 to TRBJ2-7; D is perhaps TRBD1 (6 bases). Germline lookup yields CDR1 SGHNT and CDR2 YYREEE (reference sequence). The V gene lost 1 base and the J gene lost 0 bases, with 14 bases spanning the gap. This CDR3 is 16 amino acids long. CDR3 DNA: TGTGCCAGCAGCTTGAGTGGCAGGGGTCCCTCCTACGAGCAGTACTTC. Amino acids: CASSLSGRGPSYEQYF.

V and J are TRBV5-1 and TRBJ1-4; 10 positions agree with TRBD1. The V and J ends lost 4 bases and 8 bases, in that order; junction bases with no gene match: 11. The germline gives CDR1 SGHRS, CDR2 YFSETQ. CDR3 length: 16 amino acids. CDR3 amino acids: CASSKGQGTFHEKLFF. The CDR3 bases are TGCGCCAGCAGCAAGGGACAGGGGACGTTCCACGAAAAACTGTTTTTT.

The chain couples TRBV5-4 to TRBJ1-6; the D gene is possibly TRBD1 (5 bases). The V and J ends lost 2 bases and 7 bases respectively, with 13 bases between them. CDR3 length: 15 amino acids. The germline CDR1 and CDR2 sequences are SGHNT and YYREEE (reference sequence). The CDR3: CASSLEQEGNSPLHF. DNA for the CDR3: TGTGCCAGCAGCTTAGAACAGGAAGGAAATTCACCCCTCCACTTT.

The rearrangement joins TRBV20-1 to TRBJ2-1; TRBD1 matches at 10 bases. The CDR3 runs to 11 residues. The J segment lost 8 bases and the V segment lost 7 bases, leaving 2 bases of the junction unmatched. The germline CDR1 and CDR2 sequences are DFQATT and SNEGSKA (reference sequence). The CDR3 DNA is TGCAGTGGGGACAGGGGAGATGAGCAGTTCTTC. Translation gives CSGDRGDEQFF.

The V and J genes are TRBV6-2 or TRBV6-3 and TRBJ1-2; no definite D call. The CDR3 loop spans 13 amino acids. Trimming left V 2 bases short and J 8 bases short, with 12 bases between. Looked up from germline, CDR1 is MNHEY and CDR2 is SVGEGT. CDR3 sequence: CASSYAALPGYTF. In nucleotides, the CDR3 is TGTGCCAGCAGTTACGCGGCCCTACCGGGCTACACCTTC.

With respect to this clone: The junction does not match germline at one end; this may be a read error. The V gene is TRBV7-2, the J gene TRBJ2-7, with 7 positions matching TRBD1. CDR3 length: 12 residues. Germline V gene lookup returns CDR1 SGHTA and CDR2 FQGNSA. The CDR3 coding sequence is TGTGCCAGCAGCCCGGACAGGACGCCCCCCCTCTTC. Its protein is CASSPDRTPPLF.

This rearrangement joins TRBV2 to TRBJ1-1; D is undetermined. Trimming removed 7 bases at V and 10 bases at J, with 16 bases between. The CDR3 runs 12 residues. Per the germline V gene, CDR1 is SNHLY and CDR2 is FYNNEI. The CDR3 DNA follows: TGTGCCAGCAAAAGGAACAGTGAGGGAGCTTTCTTT. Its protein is CASKRNSEGAFF.

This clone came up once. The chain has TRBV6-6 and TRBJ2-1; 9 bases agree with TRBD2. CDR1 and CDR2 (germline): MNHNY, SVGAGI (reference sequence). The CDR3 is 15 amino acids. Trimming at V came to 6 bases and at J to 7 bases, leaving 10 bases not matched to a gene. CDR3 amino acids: CASRDPGLADNEQFF. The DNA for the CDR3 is TGTGCCAGCAGGGACCCGGGACTAGCTGATAATGAGCAGTTCTTC.

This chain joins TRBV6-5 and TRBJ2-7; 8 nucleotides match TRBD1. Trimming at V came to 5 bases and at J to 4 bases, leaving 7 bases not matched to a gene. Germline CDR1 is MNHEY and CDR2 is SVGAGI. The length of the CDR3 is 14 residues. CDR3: CASSTGQGRYEQYF. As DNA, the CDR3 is TGTGCCAGCAGTACCGGACAGGGTCGGTACGAGCAGTACTTC.

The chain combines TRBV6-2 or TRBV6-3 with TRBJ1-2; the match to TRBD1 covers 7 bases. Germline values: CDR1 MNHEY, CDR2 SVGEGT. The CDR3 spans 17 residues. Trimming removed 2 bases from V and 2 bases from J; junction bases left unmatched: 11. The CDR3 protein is CASSYGAGGRRNYGYTF. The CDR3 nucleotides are TGTGCCAGCAGTTACGGGGCAGGGGGGAGAAGAAACTATGGCTACACCTTC.

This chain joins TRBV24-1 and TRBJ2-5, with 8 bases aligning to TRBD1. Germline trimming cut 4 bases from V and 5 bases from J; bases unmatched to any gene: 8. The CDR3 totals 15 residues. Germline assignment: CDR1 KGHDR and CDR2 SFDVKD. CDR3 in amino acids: CATSESGGVGETQYF. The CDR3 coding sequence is TGTGCCACCAGTGAGTCAGGGGGCGTTGGGGAGACCCAGTACTTC.

The CDR3 region is CASSQNRDRGGYTF. The CDR3 DNA follows: TGTGCCAGCAGTCAAAATCGGGACAGGGGAGGCTACACCTTC. This chain links TRBV27 with TRBJ1-2; 10 bases align to TRBD1. This CDR3 has 14 amino acids. Germline V CDR1 and CDR2: MNHEY, SMNVEV (reference sequence). J was trimmed by 8 bases and V by 5 bases; bases with no gene match: 8.

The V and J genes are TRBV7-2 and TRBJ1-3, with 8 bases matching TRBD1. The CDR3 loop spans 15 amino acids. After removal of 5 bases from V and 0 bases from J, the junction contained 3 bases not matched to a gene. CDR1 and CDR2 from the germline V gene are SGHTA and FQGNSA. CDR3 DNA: TGTGCCAGCAGCGAGGGACAGGCCTCTGGAAACACCATATATTTT. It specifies CASSEGQASGNTIYF.

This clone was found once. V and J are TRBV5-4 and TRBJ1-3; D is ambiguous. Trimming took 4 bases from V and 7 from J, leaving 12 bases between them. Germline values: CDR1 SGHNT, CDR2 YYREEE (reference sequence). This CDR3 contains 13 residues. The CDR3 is CASSLAKENTIYF. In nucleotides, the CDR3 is TGTGCCAGCAGCCTGGCAAAGGAGAACACCATATATTTT.

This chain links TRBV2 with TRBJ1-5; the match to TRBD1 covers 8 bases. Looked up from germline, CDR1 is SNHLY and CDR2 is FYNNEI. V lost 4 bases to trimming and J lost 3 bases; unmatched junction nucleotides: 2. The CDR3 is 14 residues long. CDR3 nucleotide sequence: TGTGCCAGCAGTGGACAGGGGACCAATCAGCCCCAGCATTTT. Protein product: CASSGQGTNQPQHF.

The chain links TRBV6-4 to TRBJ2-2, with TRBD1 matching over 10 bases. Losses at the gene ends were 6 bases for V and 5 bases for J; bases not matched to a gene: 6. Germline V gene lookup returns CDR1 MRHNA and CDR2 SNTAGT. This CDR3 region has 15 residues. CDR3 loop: CASSVGTGETGELFF. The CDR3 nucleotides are TGTGCCAGCAGCGTAGGGACAGGGGAGACCGGGGAGCTGTTTTTT.

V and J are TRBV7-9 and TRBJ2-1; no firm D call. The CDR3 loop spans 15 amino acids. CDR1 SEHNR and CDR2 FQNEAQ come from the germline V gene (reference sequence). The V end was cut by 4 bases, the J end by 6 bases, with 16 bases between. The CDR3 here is CASSSRENSGNEQFF. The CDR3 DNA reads TGTGCCAGCAGCTCCCGAGAGAATTCGGGCAATGAGCAGTTCTTC.

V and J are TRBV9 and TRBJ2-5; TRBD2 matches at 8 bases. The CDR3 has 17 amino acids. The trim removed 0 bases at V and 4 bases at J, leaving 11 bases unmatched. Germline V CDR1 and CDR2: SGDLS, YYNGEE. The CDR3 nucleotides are TGTGCCAGCAGCGTAGCTACGGGAGGGAGCGGGGCAGAGACCCAGTACTTC. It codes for CASSVATGGSGAETQYF.

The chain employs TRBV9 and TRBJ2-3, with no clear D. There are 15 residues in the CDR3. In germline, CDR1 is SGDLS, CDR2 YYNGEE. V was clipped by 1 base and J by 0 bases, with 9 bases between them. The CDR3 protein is CASSVSLSSTDTQYF. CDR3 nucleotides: TGTGCCAGCAGCGTAAGTTTGAGCAGCACAGATACGCAGTATTTT. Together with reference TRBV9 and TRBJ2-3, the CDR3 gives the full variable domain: DSGVTQTPKHLITATGQRVTLRCSPRSGDLSVYWYQQSLDQGLQFLIQYYNGEERAKGNILERFSAQQFPDLHSELNLSSLELGDSALYFCASSVSLSSTDTQYFGPGTRLTVL.

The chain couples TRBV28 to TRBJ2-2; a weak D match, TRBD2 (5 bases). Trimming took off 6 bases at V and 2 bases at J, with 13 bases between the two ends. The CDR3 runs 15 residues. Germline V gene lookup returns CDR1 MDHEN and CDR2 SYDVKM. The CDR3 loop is CASRTPGLNTGELFF. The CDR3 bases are TGTGCCAGCAGAACTCCGGGATTAAACACCGGGGAGCTGTTTTTT.

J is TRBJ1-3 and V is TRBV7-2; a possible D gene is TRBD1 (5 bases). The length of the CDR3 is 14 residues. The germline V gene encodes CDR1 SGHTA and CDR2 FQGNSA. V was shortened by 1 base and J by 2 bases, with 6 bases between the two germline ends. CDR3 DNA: TGTGCCAGCAGCTTAGGGGGGGCTGGAAACACCATATATTTT. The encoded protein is CASSLGGAGNTIYF.

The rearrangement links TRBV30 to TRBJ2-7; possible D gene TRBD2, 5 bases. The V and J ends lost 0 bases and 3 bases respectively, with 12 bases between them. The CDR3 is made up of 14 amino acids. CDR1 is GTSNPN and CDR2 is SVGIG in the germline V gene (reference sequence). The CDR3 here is CAWSVDGGRYEQYF. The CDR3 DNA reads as TGTGCCTGGAGTGTAGACGGAGGACGCTACGAGCAGTACTTC. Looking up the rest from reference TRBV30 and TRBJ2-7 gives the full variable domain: SQTIHQWPATLVQPVGSPLSLECTVEGTSNPNLYWYRQAAGRGLQLLFYSVGIGQISSEVPQNLSASRPQDRQFILSSKKLLLSDSGFYLCAWSVDGGRYEQYFGPGTRLTVT.

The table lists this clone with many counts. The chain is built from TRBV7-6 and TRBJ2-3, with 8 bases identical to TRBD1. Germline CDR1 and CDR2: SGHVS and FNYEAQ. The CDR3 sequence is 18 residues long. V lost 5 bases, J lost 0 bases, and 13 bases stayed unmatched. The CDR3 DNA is TGTGCCAGCAGCGCCAGTCTCCGGGACAGGTATAGCACAGATACGCAGTATTTT. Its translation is CASSASLRDRYSTDTQYF.

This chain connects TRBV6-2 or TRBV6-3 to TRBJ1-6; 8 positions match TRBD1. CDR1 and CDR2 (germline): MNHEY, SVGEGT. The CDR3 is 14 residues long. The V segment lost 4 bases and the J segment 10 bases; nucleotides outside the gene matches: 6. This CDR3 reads CASSSDRGRSPLHF. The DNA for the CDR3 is TGTGCCAGCAGTTCAGACAGGGGCAGGTCACCCCTCCACTTT.

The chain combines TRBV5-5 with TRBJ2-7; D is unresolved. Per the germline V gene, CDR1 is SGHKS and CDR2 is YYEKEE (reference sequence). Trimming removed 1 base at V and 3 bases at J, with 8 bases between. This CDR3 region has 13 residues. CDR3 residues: CASSLLGDYEQYF. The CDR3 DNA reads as TGTGCCAGCAGCTTGCTCGGAGACTACGAGCAGTACTTC.

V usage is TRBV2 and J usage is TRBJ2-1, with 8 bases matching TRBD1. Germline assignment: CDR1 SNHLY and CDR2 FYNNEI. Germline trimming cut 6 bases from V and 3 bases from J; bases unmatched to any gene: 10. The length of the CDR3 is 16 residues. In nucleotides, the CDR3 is TGTGCCAGCAGGAAAACTACAGGGGGGATCTACAATGAGCAGTTCTTC. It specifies CASRKTTGGIYNEQFF.